The clone carrying this TCR beta chain was counted many times. The data are from a study of early T cells in non-severe SARS-CoV-2 infection. Germline-derived CDR1 and CDR2 are LNHDA and SQIVND (reference sequence). The CDR3 has 13 amino acids. Trimming cost V 4 bases and J 5 bases, with 9 bases left between them. TCRdb passed the 5' RACE reads through MiXCR, listing each CDR3 protein once. The data contain about 98,000 distinct CDR3 sequences, 8% to 13% of them singletons. The TCR sequence derives from an adult who was a healthcare worker with PCR-confirmed SARS-CoV-2 infection or an uninfected control (not recorded which). Sequencing used whole blood. V and J are TRBV19 and TRBJ1-5; D may be TRBD1 (5 bases). For the CDR3, the DNA is TGTGCCAGTAGTAAGGACAAATATCAGCCCCAGCATTTT. Encoded protein: CASSKDKYQPQHF.